The rows below give T cell receptor beta chains drawn from one sample of a study of PD-L1 blockade in urothelial cancer. Using immunoSEQ multiplex PCR, the repertoire was profiled, and TCRdb retains in-frame clones only, with some absent. The table shows about 82,000 clones, with 82% occurring only once. The sample was PBMCs, taken around atezolizumab (anti-PD-L1) treatment. Receptor source: a man aged 65-85 years with urothelial cancer. Each CDR3 is given with its conserved first and last residue. Each record gives: clone size, V gene, J gene, D gene, CDR3 protein, CDR3 DNA. A D gene is named only where the DNA matches it firmly. The size of a clone is reported for some rows only, either as once, few or many, or as a class for expanded clones.

clone size: once; V gene: TRBV15; J gene: TRBJ1-5; D gene: .; CDR3 protein: CATSRGVQGDQPQHF; CDR3 DNA: TGTGCCACCAGCAGAGGAGTACAGGGAGATCAGCCCCAGCATTTT
clone size: .; V gene: TRBV7-2; J gene: TRBJ2-7; D gene: .; CDR3 protein: CASSQTSSRGEPYEQYF; CDR3 DNA: TGTGCCAGCAGCCAAACTAGTTCCAGGGGTGAGCCCTACGAGCAGTACTTC
clone size: .; V gene: TRBV7-8; J gene: TRBJ2-7; D gene: TRBD1; CDR3 protein: CASRNDRGVSYEQYF; CDR3 DNA: TGTGCCAGCAGAAATGACAGGGGGGTCTCCTACGAGCAGTACTTC
clone size: .; V gene: TRBV5-1; J gene: TRBJ2-7; D gene: TRBD2; CDR3 protein: CASSLGTSGRAGEQYF; CDR3 DNA: TGCGCCAGCAGCTTGGGGACTAGCGGGAGGGCTGGCGAGCAGTACTTC
clone size: few; V gene: TRBV5-1; J gene: TRBJ2-1; D gene: .; CDR3 protein: CASSLGGGSYNEQFF; CDR3 DNA: TGCGCCAGCAGCTTGGGCGGCGGCTCCTACAATGAGCAGTTCTTC
clone size: .; V gene: TRBV5-4; J gene: TRBJ1-3; D gene: .; CDR3 protein: CASSSQVASGNTIYF; CDR3 DNA: TGTGCCAGCAGTTCTCAGGTGGCCTCTGGAAACACCATATATTTT
clone size: .; V gene: TRBV27; J gene: TRBJ1-1; D gene: TRBD1; CDR3 protein: CASSSDRGRGVNTEAFF; CDR3 DNA: TGTGCCAGCAGTTCGGACAGGGGAAGAGGAGTGAACACTGAAGCTTTCTTT
clone size: .; V gene: TRBV19; J gene: TRBJ2-7; D gene: TRBD1; CDR3 protein: CASSWGSTGGEQYF; CDR3 DNA: TGTGCCAGTAGTTGGGGATCGACAGGGGGCGAGCAGTACTTC
clone size: .; V gene: TRBV7-3; J gene: TRBJ2-6; D gene: TRBD1; CDR3 protein: CASSPRQGPLVSGANVLTF; CDR3 DNA: TGTGCCAGCAGCCCCAGACAGGGACCTCTTGTCTCTGGGGCCAACGTCCTGACTTTC
clone size: .; V gene: TRBV19; J gene: TRBJ2-2; D gene: .; CDR3 protein: CASSMGPGGELFF; CDR3 DNA: TGTGCCAGTAGTATGGGGCCGGGTGGGGAGCTGTTTTTT
clone size: .; V gene: TRBV19; J gene: TRBJ2-5; D gene: .; CDR3 protein: CASSIRGGSYQETQYF; CDR3 DNA: TGTGCCAGTAGTATTCGCGGGGGCAGTTACCAAGAGACCCAGTACTTC
clone size: .; V gene: TRBV7-3; J gene: TRBJ2-6; D gene: .; CDR3 protein: CASSSYRDSGANVLTF; CDR3 DNA: TGTGCCAGCAGCTCCTACAGGGACTCTGGGGCCAACGTCCTGACTTTC
clone size: .; V gene: TRBV7-9; J gene: TRBJ1-2; D gene: .; CDR3 protein: CASSLGGENRGYTF; CDR3 DNA: TGTGCCAGCAGCTTAGGTGGGGAGAATAGGGGCTACACCTTC
clone size: .; V gene: TRBV12-2; J gene: TRBJ1-1; D gene: .; CDR3 protein: CASRTRDTEAFF; CDR3 DNA: TGTGCAAGTCGCACCCGGGACACTGAAGCTTTCTTT
clone size: once; V gene: TRBV27; J gene: TRBJ2-1; D gene: .; CDR3 protein: CASTALQGVNEQFF; CDR3 DNA: TGTGCCAGCACCGCCCTCCAAGGGGTCAATGAGCAGTTCTTC
clone size: .; V gene: TRBV29-1; J gene: TRBJ2-1; D gene: TRBD2; CDR3 protein: CSVTRTSGRVNEQFF; CDR3 DNA: TGCAGCGTTACCCGCACTAGCGGGAGGGTCAATGAGCAGTTCTTC
clone size: .; V gene: TRBV4-2; J gene: TRBJ2-5; D gene: .; CDR3 protein: CASSQDRVGPTQYF; CDR3 DNA: TGTGCCAGCAGCCAAGATCGCGTTGGTCCAACCCAGTACTTC
clone size: .; V gene: TRBV7-7; J gene: TRBJ1-1; D gene: .; CDR3 protein: CASSLGQGTEAFF; CDR3 DNA: TGTGCTAGCAGCTTGGGCCAGGGCACTGAAGCTTTCTTT
clone size: .; V gene: TRBV4-3; J gene: TRBJ1-4; D gene: .; CDR3 protein: CASSQDYTTNEKLFF; CDR3 DNA: TGCGCCAGCAGCCAAGATTACACAACTAATGAAAAACTGTTTTTT
clone size: .; V gene: TRBV7-2; J gene: TRBJ1-1; D gene: .; CDR3 protein: CASRTKIGQGLNTEAFF; CDR3 DNA: TGTGCCAGCAGAACTAAAATCGGGCAGGGGCTAAACACTGAAGCTTTCTTT
clone size: .; V gene: TRBV7-6; J gene: TRBJ2-2; D gene: TRBD2; CDR3 protein: CASSLSPSGGGTGELFF; CDR3 DNA: TGTGCCAGCAGCTTAAGCCCTAGCGGGGGAGGGACCGGGGAGCTGTTTTTT
clone size: .; V gene: TRBV18; J gene: TRBJ2-5; D gene: .; CDR3 protein: CASSPAGNAETQYF; CDR3 DNA: TGTGCCAGCTCACCGGCCGGGAACGCAGAGACCCAGTACTTC
clone size: few; V gene: TRBV5-1; J gene: TRBJ2-3; D gene: .; CDR3 protein: CASAPRAPPSTDTQYF; CDR3 DNA: TGCGCCAGCGCCCCGCGGGCACCCCCTAGCACAGATACGCAGTATTTT
clone size: once; V gene: TRBV19; J gene: TRBJ2-3; D gene: .; CDR3 protein: CASRGPRITDTQYF; CDR3 DNA: TGTGCCAGTAGGGGCCCAAGAATCACAGATACGCAGTATTTT
clone size: .; V gene: TRBV5-1; J gene: TRBJ2-1; D gene: .; CDR3 protein: CASRLGGSLTYNEQFF; CDR3 DNA: TGCGCCAGCCGGCTTGGGGGGTCTCTTACCTACAATGAGCAGTTCTTC
clone size: .; V gene: TRBV7-3; J gene: TRBJ2-7; D gene: TRBD2; CDR3 protein: CASSRDYGYEQYF; CDR3 DNA: TGTGCCAGCAGCCGGGACTACGGCTACGAGCAGTACTTC
clone size: .; V gene: TRBV5-1; J gene: TRBJ2-1; D gene: TRBD1; CDR3 protein: CASSSGQGGYNEQFF; CDR3 DNA: TGCGCCAGCAGCTCAGGACAGGGGGGGTACAATGAGCAGTTCTTC
clone size: .; V gene: TRBV7-2; J gene: TRBJ2-7; D gene: .; CDR3 protein: CASSITTDEQYF; CDR3 DNA: TGTGCCAGCAGCATCACGACAGACGAGCAGTACTTC
clone size: .; V gene: TRBV5-4; J gene: TRBJ1-4; D gene: .; CDR3 protein: CASSTKGTNEKLFF; CDR3 DNA: TGTGCCAGCAGTACGAAGGGGACTAATGAAAAACTGTTTTTT
clone size: .; V gene: TRBV5-1; J gene: TRBJ1-1; D gene: .; CDR3 protein: CASSLEAGLNTEAFF; CDR3 DNA: TGCGCCAGCAGCTTGGAGGCAGGCTTGAACACTGAAGCTTTCTTT
clone size: .; V gene: TRBV7-7; J gene: TRBJ2-1; D gene: .; CDR3 protein: CASSLDGSGGNEQFF; CDR3 DNA: TGTGCTAGCAGCTTAGACGGGAGTGGGGGAAATGAGCAGTTCTTC
clone size: once; V gene: TRBV19; J gene: TRBJ1-4; D gene: TRBD1; CDR3 protein: CASSPQGANEKLFF; CDR3 DNA: TGTGCCAGTAGTCCCCAGGGGGCTAATGAAAAACTGTTTTTT
clone size: .; V gene: TRBV11-2; J gene: TRBJ2-4; D gene: .; CDR3 protein: CASSYSNIQYF; CDR3 DNA: TGTGCCAGCAGCTACTCAAACATTCAGTACTTC
clone size: medium-sized; V gene: TRBV7-2; J gene: TRBJ1-5; D gene: TRBD1; CDR3 protein: CASRPQGVAQPQHF; CDR3 DNA: TGTGCCAGCAGACCACAGGGGGTGGCTCAGCCCCAGCATTTT
clone size: .; V gene: TRBV5-6; J gene: TRBJ1-4; D gene: TRBD1; CDR3 protein: CASSEGANEKLFF; CDR3 DNA: TGTGCCAGCAGCGAGGGGGCCAACGAAAAACTGTTTTTT
clone size: .; V gene: TRBV19; J gene: TRBJ1-1; D gene: .; CDR3 protein: CASSIGGRGETEAFF; CDR3 DNA: TGTGCCAGTAGTATAGGTGGGCGGGGAGAGACTGAAGCTTTCTTT
clone size: .; V gene: TRBV5-8; J gene: TRBJ2-1; D gene: TRBD2; CDR3 protein: CASRGTSGEAYNEQFF; CDR3 DNA: TGTGCCAGCAGAGGGACTAGCGGGGAAGCCTACAATGAGCAGTTCTTC
clone size: .; V gene: TRBV19; J gene: TRBJ2-4; D gene: .; CDR3 protein: CASSIALSLKNIQYF; CDR3 DNA: TGTGCCAGTAGTATCGCACTATCACTTAAAAACATTCAGTACTTC
clone size: .; V gene: TRBV9; J gene: TRBJ1-5; D gene: .; CDR3 protein: CASSLRGQDHQPQHF; CDR3 DNA: TGTGCCAGCAGCCTTAGGGGTCAAGATCATCAGCCCCAGCATTTT
clone size: .; V gene: TRBV9; J gene: TRBJ2-3; D gene: TRBD1; CDR3 protein: CASSPRTGRTDTQYF; CDR3 DNA: TGTGCCAGCAGCCCCCGGACAGGGCGCACAGATACGCAGTATTTT
clone size: few; V gene: TRBV5-5; J gene: TRBJ2-7; D gene: .; CDR3 protein: CASSLVQNEQYF; CDR3 DNA: TGTGCCAGCAGCTTGGTACAGAACGAGCAGTACTTC
clone size: .; V gene: TRBV30; J gene: TRBJ2-7; D gene: .; CDR3 protein: CAWGAYRVSEQYF; CDR3 DNA: TGTGCCTGGGGAGCCTACAGGGTAAGCGAGCAGTACTTC
clone size: .; V gene: TRBV7-2; J gene: TRBJ2-1; D gene: TRBD2; CDR3 protein: CASSSAGTSSYEQFF; CDR3 DNA: TGTGCCAGCAGCTCTGCCGGGACTAGCTCCTATGAGCAGTTCTTC
clone size: .; V gene: TRBV6-6; J gene: TRBJ2-1; D gene: .; CDR3 protein: CASRSRQNEQFF; CDR3 DNA: TGTGCCAGCAGGAGCCGACAGAATGAGCAGTTCTTC
clone size: .; V gene: TRBV6-6; J gene: TRBJ2-7; D gene: .; CDR3 protein: CASSYSSDYEQYF; CDR3 DNA: TGTGCCAGCAGTTACTCATCAGACTACGAGCAGTACTTC
clone size: .; V gene: TRBV6-6; J gene: TRBJ1-1; D gene: TRBD1; CDR3 protein: CASSYGGQGEAFF; CDR3 DNA: TGTGCCAGCAGTTACGGAGGACAGGGCGAAGCTTTCTTT